Listed here is a single T cell receptor beta chain. These data are taken from a study of metastatic and nonmetastatic thyroid tumors. Looking at the study overall: Across peripheral blood and tumor or nodule tissue samples taken from malignant and benign thyroid patients, the repertoires were compared with one another.

TCRdb re-clonotyped the PCR reads via MiXCR. The sample lists roughly 6,600 clones, roughly 33% occurring once. V lost 2 bases to trimming and J lost 9 bases, with 11 bases between them. Germline CDR1 is GTSNPN and CDR2 is SVGIG (reference sequence). This CDR3 is 12 amino acids long. Thyroid surgery had not been preceded by any treatment in any patient. The sequencing sample was made of adjacent normal tissue. The origin of this receptor is a female donor with papillary thyroid cancer or a benign thyroid nodule (not recorded which). Some clones in this sample may be carry-over from other donors' samples. The chain has TRBV30 and TRBJ2-1, with D hard to call. CDR3 coding DNA: TGTGCCTGGAGTCTCATTAGTCGTGAGCAGTTCTTC. This encodes CAWSLISREQFF.